The TCR beta chain described here comes from a study of T cells in Graves' hyperthyroidism and ophthalmopathy. The CDR3 extends over 15 amino acids. The V end lost 5 bases, the J end lost 0 bases, and 11 bases lay between the germline ends. Germline V gene data show CDR1 as LNHDA and CDR2 as SQIVND (reference sequence). Amplified TCR beta CDR3 regions derived from RNA transcripts. The primer set for the first-round RT-PCR of the TCR CDR3 was HTBI. In TCRdb, the multiplex PCR reads were re-called with MiXCR into one record per CDR3 protein. The profile shows fewer than 650,000 distinct CDR3 sequences, more than 13% of them singletons.

The TCR sequence derives from a woman between 18 and 29 years old with Graves' ophthalmopathy. The sequenced sample consisted of blood. This chain uses TRBV19 with TRBJ1-3; D is perhaps TRBD1 (6 bases). The CDR3 sequence: CASSSQGHSGNTIYF. For the CDR3, the DNA is TGTGCCAGTAGTTCACAGGGCCACTCTGGAAACACCATATATTTT.